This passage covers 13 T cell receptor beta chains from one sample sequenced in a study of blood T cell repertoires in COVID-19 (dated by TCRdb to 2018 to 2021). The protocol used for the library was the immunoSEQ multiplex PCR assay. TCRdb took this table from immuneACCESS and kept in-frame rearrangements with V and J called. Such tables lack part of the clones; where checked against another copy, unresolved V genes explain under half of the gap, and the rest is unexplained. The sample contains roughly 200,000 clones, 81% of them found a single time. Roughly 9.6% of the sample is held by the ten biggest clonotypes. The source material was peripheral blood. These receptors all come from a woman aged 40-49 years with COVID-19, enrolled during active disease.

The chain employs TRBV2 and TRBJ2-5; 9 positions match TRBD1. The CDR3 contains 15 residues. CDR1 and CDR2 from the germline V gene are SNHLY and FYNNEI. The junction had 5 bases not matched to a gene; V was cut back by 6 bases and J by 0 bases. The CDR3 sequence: CASREQGAYQETQYF. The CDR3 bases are TGTGCCAGCAGGGAACAGGGGGCGTACCAAGAGACCCAGTACTTC.

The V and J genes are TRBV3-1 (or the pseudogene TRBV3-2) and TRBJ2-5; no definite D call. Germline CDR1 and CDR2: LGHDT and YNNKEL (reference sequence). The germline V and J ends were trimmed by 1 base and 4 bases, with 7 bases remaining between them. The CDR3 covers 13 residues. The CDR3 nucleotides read TGTGCCAGCAGCCAAGCCCCGTCAGAGACCCAGTACTTC. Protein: CASSQAPSETQYF.

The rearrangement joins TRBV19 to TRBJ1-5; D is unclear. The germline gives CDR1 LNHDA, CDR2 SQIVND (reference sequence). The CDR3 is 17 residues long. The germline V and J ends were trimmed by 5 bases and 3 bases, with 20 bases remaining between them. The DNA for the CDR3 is TGTGCCAGTAGTGATTCTGGCCAATACGCCCTCAATCAGCCCCAGCATTTT. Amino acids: CASSDSGQYALNQPQHF.

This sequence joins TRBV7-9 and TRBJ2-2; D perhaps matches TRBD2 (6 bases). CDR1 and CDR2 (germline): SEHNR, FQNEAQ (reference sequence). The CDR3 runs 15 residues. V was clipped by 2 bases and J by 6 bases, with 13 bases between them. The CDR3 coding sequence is TGTGCCAGCAGCTTATCTGCGACGGGGGCCGGGGAGCTGTTTTTT. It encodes CASSLSATGAGELFF.

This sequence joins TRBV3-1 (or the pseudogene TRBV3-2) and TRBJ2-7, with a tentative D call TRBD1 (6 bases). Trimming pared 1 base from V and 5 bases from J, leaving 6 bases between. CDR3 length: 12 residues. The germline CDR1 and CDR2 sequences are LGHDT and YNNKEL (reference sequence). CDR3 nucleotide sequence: TGTGCCAGCAGCCAAGGGGGGCACGAGCAGTACTTC. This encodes CASSQGGHEQYF.

CDR3 bases: TGTGCCAGCAGCTTAGAGGCCCAGGGAGGGGAAGAGACCCAGTACTTC. It is translated as CASSLEAQGGEETQYF. The chain is built from TRBV11-2 and TRBJ2-5; TRBD2 matches 7 bases. V lost 0 bases to trimming and J lost 3 bases; unmatched junction nucleotides: 7. The CDR3 is 16 amino acids. Looked up from germline, CDR1 is SGHAT and CDR2 is FQNNGV.

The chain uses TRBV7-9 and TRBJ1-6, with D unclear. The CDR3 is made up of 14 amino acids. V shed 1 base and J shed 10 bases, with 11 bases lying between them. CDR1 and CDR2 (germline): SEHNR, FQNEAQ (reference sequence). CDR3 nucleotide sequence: TGTGCCAGCAGCTTAGAGGCTGACTACTCACCCCTCCACTTT. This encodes CASSLEADYSPLHF.

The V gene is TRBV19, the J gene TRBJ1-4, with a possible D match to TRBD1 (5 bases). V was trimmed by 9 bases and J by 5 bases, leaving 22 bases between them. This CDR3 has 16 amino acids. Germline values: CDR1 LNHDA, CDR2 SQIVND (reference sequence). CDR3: CASRGLRAGPNEKLFF. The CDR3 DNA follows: TGTGCCAGCCGCGGCTTAAGGGCAGGGCCAAATGAAAAACTGTTTTTT.

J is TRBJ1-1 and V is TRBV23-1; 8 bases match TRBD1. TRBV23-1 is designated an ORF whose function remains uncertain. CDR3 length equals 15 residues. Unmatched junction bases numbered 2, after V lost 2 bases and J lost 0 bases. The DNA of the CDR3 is TGCGCCAGCAGTCAAGGACAGGGAATGAACACTGAAGCTTTCTTT. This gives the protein CASSQGQGMNTEAFF.

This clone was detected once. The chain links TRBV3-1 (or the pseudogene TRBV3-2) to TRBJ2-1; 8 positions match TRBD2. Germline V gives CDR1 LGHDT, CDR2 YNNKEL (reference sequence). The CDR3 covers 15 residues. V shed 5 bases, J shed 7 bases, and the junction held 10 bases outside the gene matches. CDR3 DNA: TGTGCCAGCAGCTCCTACGGGACTAGTAGTAATGAGCAGTTCTTC. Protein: CASSSYGTSSNEQFF.

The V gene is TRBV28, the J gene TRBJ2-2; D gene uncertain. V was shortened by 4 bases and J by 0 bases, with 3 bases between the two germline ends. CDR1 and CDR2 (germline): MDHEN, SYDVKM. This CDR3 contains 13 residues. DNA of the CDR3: TGTGCCAGCAGTTATACGAACACCGGGGAGCTGTTTTTT. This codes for CASSYTNTGELFF.

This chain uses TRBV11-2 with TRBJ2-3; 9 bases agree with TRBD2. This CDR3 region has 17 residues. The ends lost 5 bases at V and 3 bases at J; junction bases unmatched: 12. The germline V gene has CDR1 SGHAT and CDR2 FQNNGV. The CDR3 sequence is CASSPLAGARKTDTQYF. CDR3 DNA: TGTGCCAGCAGCCCCTTAGCGGGGGCTAGAAAAACAGATACGCAGTATTTT.

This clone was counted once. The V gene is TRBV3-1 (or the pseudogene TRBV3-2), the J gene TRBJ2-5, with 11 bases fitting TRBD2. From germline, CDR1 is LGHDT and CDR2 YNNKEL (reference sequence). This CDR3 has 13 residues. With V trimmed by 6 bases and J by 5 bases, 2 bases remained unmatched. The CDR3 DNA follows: TGTGCCAGCAGTAGCGGGGGGGCGGAGACCCAGTACTTC. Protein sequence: CASSSGGAETQYF.